A selection of T cell receptor beta chains follows, all from one sample in a study of blood T cells in healthy people across ages. One entry per CDR3 protein, called by TCRdb with MiXCR from the 5' RACE reads. The table has 1.5 million to 2 million distinct CDR3 sequences, approximately 28% seen once. Sequences were obtained from blood. All receptors derive from a woman aged 25 to 45 in good health. Both conserved end residues are part of each CDR3. A D gene is named only where the DNA matches it firmly. Some rows mark clone size as missing; the rest say once, few, many or name a class of expanded clone.

length | D | size | J | V | DNA | CDR3
13 | . | . | TRBJ2-5 | TRBV21-1 | TGTGCCAGCAGCAAAGCGCGGTCGGAGACCCAGTACTTC | CASSKARSETQYF
18 | . | . | TRBJ2-3 | TRBV7-9 | TGTGCCAGCAGCTTATGGGGCCAGGGGTTACCTAGCACAGATACGCAGTATTTT | CASSLWGQGLPSTDTQYF
15 | TRBD1 | . | TRBJ1-6 | TRBV7-6 | TGTGCCAGCAACGAGGAGAGCAGGGGGAATTCACCCCTCCACTTT | CASNEESRGNSPLHF
13 | . | few | TRBJ2-7 | TRBV3-1 | TGTGCCAGCATCGGGGACACCGACTACGAGCAGTACTTC | CASIGDTDYEQYF
14 | . | . | TRBJ2-5 | TRBV10-3 | TGTGCCATCAGTAGAGACCCGAACCAACGGACCCAGTACTTC | CAISRDPNQRTQYF
13 | TRBD1 | few | TRBJ1-1 | TRBV12-3/TRBV12-4 | TGTGCCAGCAGACCCGCCGGGACAGGGTCCGCTTTCTTT | CASRPAGTGSAFF
14 | . | . | TRBJ2-5 | TRBV5-1 | TGCGCCAGCAGCCATACGGGATCCCAAGAGGCCCAGTACTTC | CASSHTGSQEAQYF
16 | TRBD2 | once | TRBJ2-1 | TRBV12-5 | TGTGCTAGTGGTTTGATGTCTAGCGGGGACTACAATGAGCAGTTCTTC | CASGLMSSGDYNEQFF
12 | TRBD2 | many | TRBJ2-1 | TRBV5-1 | TGCGCCAGCAGCTCAGGACTAGCGGGGCAGTTCTTC | CASSSGLAGQFF
13 | . | . | TRBJ2-5 | TRBV7-9 | TGTGCCAGCAGCTTCCAGCTCCAAGAGACCCAGTACTTC | CASSFQLQETQYF
13 | . | many | TRBJ2-7 | TRBV10-3 | TGTGCCACAGGAATCGGACCGAATTACGAGCAGTACTTC | CATGIGPNYEQYF
16 | . | . | TRBJ1-2 | TRBV28 | TGTGCCAGCACCACACTACAGGGATTGGTCGGCTATGGCTACACCTTC | CASTTLQGLVGYGYTF
19 | TRBD1 | few | TRBJ2-1 | TRBV2 | TGTGCCAGCAGGCCCAAAAGGACAGGGCTCCGGGAAGCCTACAATGAGCAGTTCTTC | CASRPKRTGLREAYNEQFF
12 | . | many | TRBJ2-7 | TRBV18 | TGTGCCAGCAGTCCCGGGACCTACGAGCAGTACTTC | CASSPGTYEQYF
17 | TRBD2 | . | TRBJ2-1 | TRBV27 | TGTGCCAGCAGTACCTGGACGAGCGGGAACTCCTACAATGAGCAGTTCTTC | CASSTWTSGNSYNEQFF
16 | TRBD2 | few | TRBJ2-3 | TRBV16 | TGTGCCAGCAGCCAATCGGGACTAGCTGTAGGCGATACGCAGTATTTT | CASSQSGLAVGDTQYF
12 | . | many | TRBJ1-2 | TRBV28 | TGTGCCAGCACCCTACTCGGGTATGGCTACACCTTC | CASTLLGYGYTF
13 | . | . | TRBJ1-5 | TRBV10-2 | TGCGCCAGCACATTTAGCGGCAATCAGCCCCAGCATTTT | CASTFSGNQPQHF
14 | TRBD1 | many | TRBJ2-5 | TRBV28 | TGTGCCAGCAGTGAACAGGGGGAGGTTGAGACCCAGTACTTC | CASSEQGEVETQYF
15 | TRBD2 | . | TRBJ2-1 | TRBV12-3/TRBV12-4 | TGTGCCGGCAGTGTTTTAGCGGGAGGGCGCGGGGAGCAGTTCTTC | CAGSVLAGGRGEQFF
13 | . | many | TRBJ2-3 | TRBV24-1 | TGTGCCACCAGTGATCCCCCAGGAGATACGCAGTATTTT | CATSDPPGDTQYF
12 | . | . | TRBJ2-3 | TRBV20-1 | TGCAGTGCCACTGAACAGGAAGATACGCAGTATTTT | CSATEQEDTQYF
13 | . | few | TRBJ2-5 | TRBV30 | TGTGCCTGGAGGCCGACAGGCAGTGAGACCCAGTACTTC | CAWRPTGSETQYF
14 | . | few | TRBJ1-4 | TRBV5-1 | TGCGCCAGCAGTGTCCAGGGGATAGATGAAAAACTGTTTTTT | CASSVQGIDEKLFF
14 | . | many | TRBJ2-3 | TRBV20-1 | TGCAGTGCTTTCGGGACGGGAAGCACAGATACGCAGTATTTT | CSAFGTGSTDTQYF
11 | . | few | TRBJ2-2 | TRBV12-3/TRBV12-4 | TGTGCCAGCACCCCGGGACGGGAGCTGGTTTTT | CASTPGRELVF
13 | . | . | TRBJ1-2 | TRBV10-2 | TGCGCCAGCAGTGAGAAGGGAGGACGGGGCTACACCTTC | CASSEKGGRGYTF
15 | . | few | TRBJ1-4 | TRBV30 | TGTGCCTCTGACGGGGCAGTCGCTACTAATGAAAAACTGTTTTTT | CASDGAVATNEKLFF
14 | . | many | TRBJ2-7 | TRBV6-5 | TGTGCCAGCAGTCGGGGGGCGGGCTCCTACGAGCAGTACTTC | CASSRGAGSYEQYF
16 | TRBD1 | . | TRBJ1-2 | TRBV11-2 | TGTGCCAGCAGCTTTGGGGATTTAAGGGGGCGGTATGGCTACACCTTC | CASSFGDLRGRYGYTF
16 | TRBD2 | . | TRBJ2-3 | TRBV3-1 | TGTGCCAGCACCCGGTCCAGCGGGACCCGCACAGATACGCAGTATTTT | CASTRSSGTRTDTQYF
17 | TRBD1 | . | TRBJ2-7 | TRBV20-1 | TGCAGTGCTAGGCAACTAAACTCGGACAGGGTGTCCTACGAGCAGTACTTC | CSARQLNSDRVSYEQYF
15 | . | . | TRBJ1-1 | TRBV6-5 | TGTGCCAGCAGTTACTCGAGGGTGGGATCCACTGAAGCTTTCTTT | CASSYSRVGSTEAFF
14 | TRBD2 | few | TRBJ2-3 | TRBV20-1 | TGCAGTGCCCGAACTAGCGGGAGTCGAGATACGCAGTATTTT | CSARTSGSRDTQYF
14 | . | few | TRBJ1-1 | TRBV2 | TGTGCCAGCAGAAAAAGGGAAATGAACACTGAAGCTTTCTTT | CASRKREMNTEAFF
14 | . | . | TRBJ2-7 | TRBV7-2 | TGTGCCAGCAGCAACCGGGACAAGGGCTACGAGCAGTACTTC | CASSNRDKGYEQYF
13 | TRBD1 | . | TRBJ2-1 | TRBV4-1 | TGCGCCAGCAGCCTTACAGGGGAAAATGAGCAGTTCTTC | CASSLTGENEQFF
17 | . | . | TRBJ2-7 | TRBV4-1 | TGCGCCAGCAGCCAAGTATTCCAGGGAGAGGGGAGGTACGAGCAGTACTTC | CASSQVFQGEGRYEQYF
18 | TRBD2 | many | TRBJ2-6 | TRBV20-1 | TGCAGTGCTGTAGCTCCGACTAGCACCCACTCTGGGGCCAACGTCCTGACTTTC | CSAVAPTSTHSGANVLTF
11 | . | . | TRBJ1-2 | TRBV29-1 | TGCAACGTTGTCAGGAACTATGGCTACACCTTC | CNVVRNYGYTF
15 | TRBD2 | . | TRBJ2-3 | TRBV6-6 | TGTGCCAGCAGCCTTCTAGCGGAAGACACAGATACGCAGTATTTT | CASSLLAEDTDTQYF
15 | . | . | TRBJ2-3 | TRBV11-2 | TGTGCCAGCAGCTTATTGGGGGCCCTCACAGATACGCAGTATTTT | CASSLLGALTDTQYF
15 | . | . | TRBJ2-1 | TRBV7-9 | TGTGCCAGCACCGAGGGGGAGCGGGATTGGGATGAGCAGTTCTTC | CASTEGERDWDEQFF
12 | TRBD2 | many | TRBJ2-4 | TRBV12-3/TRBV12-4 | TGTGCCAGCAGCCCTAGCGGAAACATTCAGTACTTC | CASSPSGNIQYF
18 | . | few | TRBJ2-6 | TRBV5-1 | TGCGCCAGCAGCTTTACTTTCTCCGAAATCTCTGGGGCCAACGTCCTGACTTTC | CASSFTFSEISGANVLTF
15 | . | few | TRBJ1-2 | TRBV7-9 | TGTGCCAGCAGCCCCCGCGGAACGGGGCTCTATGGCTACACCTTC | CASSPRGTGLYGYTF
14 | . | . | TRBJ1-1 | TRBV10-3 | TGTGCCATCAGTGAGTTTTTAGAGGATACTGAAGCTTTCTTT | CAISEFLEDTEAFF
14 | . | . | TRBJ1-5 | TRBV30 | TGTGCCTGGAGTGTCGGACAGCAAAATCCGCCCCAGCATTTT | CAWSVGQQNPPQHF
16 | . | many | TRBJ1-5 | TRBV4-1 | TGCGCCAGCAGCCAAGATGGGGGGATCGGCAATCAGCCCCAGCATTTT | CASSQDGGIGNQPQHF
15 | TRBD2 | few | TRBJ2-6 | TRBV12-3/TRBV12-4 | TGTGCCAGCCTCCCGCGGGGGGCTGGGGCCAACGTCCTGACTTTC | CASLPRGAGANVLTF
16 | TRBD1 | . | TRBJ2-4 | TRBV15 | TGTGCCACCAGCAGAGACAGGGGGAGTCCCAAAAACATTCAGTACTTC | CATSRDRGSPKNIQYF
11 | . | once | TRBJ2-7 | TRBV14 | TGTGCCAGCAGCCAAGGGCTGCCCCAGTACTTC | CASSQGLPQYF
13 | . | many | TRBJ2-3 | TRBV20-1 | TGCAGTGTGGGGGACCGCCTCACAGATACGCAGTATTTT | CSVGDRLTDTQYF